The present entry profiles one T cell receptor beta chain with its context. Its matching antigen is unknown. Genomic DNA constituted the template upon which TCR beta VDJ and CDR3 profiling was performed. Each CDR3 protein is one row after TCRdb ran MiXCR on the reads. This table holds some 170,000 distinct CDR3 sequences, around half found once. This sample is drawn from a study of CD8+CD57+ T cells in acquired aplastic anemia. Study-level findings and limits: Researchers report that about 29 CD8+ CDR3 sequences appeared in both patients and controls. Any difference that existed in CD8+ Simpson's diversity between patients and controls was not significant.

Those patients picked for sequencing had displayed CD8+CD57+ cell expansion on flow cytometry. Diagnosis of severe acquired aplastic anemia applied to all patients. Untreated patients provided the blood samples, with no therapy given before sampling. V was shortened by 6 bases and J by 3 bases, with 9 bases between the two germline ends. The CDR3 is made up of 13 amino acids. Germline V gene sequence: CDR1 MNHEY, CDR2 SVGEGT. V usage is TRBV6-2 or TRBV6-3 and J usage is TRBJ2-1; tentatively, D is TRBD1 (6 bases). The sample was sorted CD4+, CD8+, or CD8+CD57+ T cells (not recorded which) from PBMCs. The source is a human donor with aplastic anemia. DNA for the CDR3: TGTGCCAGCAGGAGACAGGTCTACAATGAGCAGTTCTTC. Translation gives CASRRQVYNEQFF.